This passage covers 25 T cell receptor beta chains from one sample sequenced in a study of CD8+CD57+ T cells in acquired aplastic anemia. Patients picked for sequencing had shown CD8+CD57+ cell expansion detected by flow cytometry. Profiles of TCR beta VDJ and CDR3 were generated from a genomic DNA template. Each CDR3 protein gets one entry after TCRdb re-called the reads with MiXCR. This table has around 500,000 distinct CDR3 sequences, roughly 34% appearing once. What was sequenced was sorted CD4+, CD8+, or CD8+CD57+ T cells (not recorded which) from PBMCs. The receptors derive from a human donor with aplastic anemia.

Details on this clonotype: This may be a read error: a much more frequent sequence differs by one nucleotide. This chain connects TRBV7-9 to TRBJ1-6; D remains ambiguous. CDR1 SEHNR and CDR2 FQNEAQ come from the germline V gene (reference sequence). The length of the CDR3 is 14 residues. The CDR3 coding sequence is TGTGCCACCAAGGCGGGCTCCTATAATCCACCCCTCCACTTT. Encoded protein: CATKAGSYNPPLHF.

The sample holds many counts of this clonotype. This chain joins TRBV20-1 and TRBJ1-1, with 7 bases that match TRBD1. The CDR3 length is 13 residues. Germline-derived CDR1 and CDR2 are DFQATT and SNEGSKA (reference sequence). With 7 bases clipped from V and 5 bases from J, the junction kept 10 bases outside the gene matches. The CDR3 region has the DNA TGCAGTGTTCGACAGGGAACGGAAACTGAAGCTTTCTTT. This codes for CSVRQGTETEAFF.

In its sample, this clonotype was seen many times. The CDR3 here is CAISETSGPGGYTF. The CDR3 DNA reads TGTGCCATCAGTGAGACGTCGGGACCGGGGGGCTACACCTTC. The gene calls are TRBV10-3 and TRBJ1-2; TRBD1 might be the D (5 bases). Trimming stripped 2 bases from V and 8 bases from J, with 15 bases between. CDR3 length: 14 residues. CDR1 and CDR2 from the germline V gene are ENHRY and SYGVKD.

With respect to this clonotype: This may be a read error: a much more frequent sequence differs by one nucleotide. The CDR3 region has the DNA TGTGCCAGCAGCTCGGGTCCGTCAGATACGCAGTATTTT. Translating gives CASSSGPSDTQYF. The genes are TRBV7-9 and TRBJ2-3, with D unresolved. The V end lost 4 bases, the J end lost 4 bases, and 9 bases lay between the germline ends. CDR3 length equals 13 residues. From germline, CDR1 is SEHNR and CDR2 FQNEAQ (reference sequence).

Ten or more counts support this clonotype. The chain couples TRBV2 to TRBJ1-6; D is ambiguous. The CDR3 runs to 15 residues. V lost 7 bases, J lost 4 bases, and 14 bases lay in between. Per the germline V gene, CDR1 is SNHLY and CDR2 is FYNNEI. The CDR3 is CASTPTKLYNSPLHF. The CDR3 DNA sequence: TGTGCCAGCACCCCCACAAAATTATATAATTCACCCCTCCACTTT.

V is TRBV4-1 and J is TRBJ2-1; D not certain. CDR3 length: 17 amino acids. V was clipped by 0 bases and J by 4 bases, with 16 bases between them. The V gene's germline CDR1 is MGHRA and CDR2 YSYEKL. The CDR3 DNA sequence: TGCGCCAGCAGCCAAGAGTCATTCGCGGCAGCATACAATGAGCAGTTCTTC. It yields the protein CASSQESFAAAYNEQFF.

Of note for this clonotype: It may be a read error: a sequence one base away is much more abundant. This chain connects TRBV20-1 to TRBJ2-7; D is ambiguous. The germline V gene has CDR1 DFQATT and CDR2 SNEGSKA (reference sequence). The CDR3 contains 11 residues. Trimming removed 5 bases at V and 5 bases at J, with 10 bases between. The DNA for the CDR3 is TGCAGTGCTCGCCGGCTCCACGAGCAGTACTTC. As protein: CSARRLHEQYF.

This clonotype was seen a handful of times. The chain joins TRBV24-1 to TRBJ1-2, with 7 bases lining up with TRBD1. Trimming took 6 bases from V and 6 from J; bases not matched to a gene: 9. The CDR3 totals 14 residues. Germline V gene data show CDR1 as KGHDR and CDR2 as SFDVKD. CDR3 sequence (DNA): TGTGCCACCAGTTTAGGGGGCTCTTTCGATGGCTACACCTTC. It encodes CATSLGGSFDGYTF.

Concerning this clonotype: This may arise from a read error, as a much more abundant clone is one base away. The chain has TRBV20-1 and TRBJ2-1; D ambiguous. The CDR3 is 11 amino acids. Germline-derived CDR1 and CDR2 are DFQATT and SNEGSKA (reference sequence). Trimming took off 2 bases at V and 10 bases at J, with 9 bases between the two ends. The CDR3 DNA sequence: TGCAGTGCTAGACAAGAGGTCGAGCAGTTCTTC. Translating gives CSARQEVEQFF.

This clonotype was picked up many times. This sequence joins TRBV19 and TRBJ2-7; 10 bases map to TRBD1. This CDR3 has 13 amino acids. V gave up 8 bases and J gave up 4 bases; unmatched junction bases: 5. Looked up from germline, CDR1 is LNHDA and CDR2 is SQIVND (reference sequence). CDR3 in amino acids: CASGTGVSYEQYF. Here the CDR3 DNA reads TGTGCCAGTGGGACAGGGGTATCGTACGAGCAGTACTTC.

This clonotype appeared a few times. The chain joins TRBV20-1 to TRBJ1-2, with TRBD1 identical over 8 bases. J was trimmed by 0 bases and V by 1 base; bases with no gene match: 7. The germline V gene encodes CDR1 DFQATT and CDR2 SNEGSKA (reference sequence). This CDR3 has 16 amino acids. CDR3 nucleotides: TGCAGTGCTAGAGGGGGACAGGAACCCCCTAACTATGGCTACACCTTC. Translating gives CSARGGQEPPNYGYTF.

The chain uses TRBV18 and TRBJ2-7; either TRBD1 or TRBD2 may supply D (6 bases each). V lost 6 bases and J 9 bases, leaving 18 bases between the germline ends. The CDR3 is 13 residues long. Germline CDR1 is KGHSH and CDR2 is LQKENI. The CDR3 protein is CASSPREQGTQYF. The DNA for the CDR3 is TGTGCCAGCTCGCCCCGGGAGCAGGGGACGCAGTACTTC.

The DNA of the CDR3 is TGTGCCAGCAGTAACCCCCCGGGACGGTTGGGGGCCGACGAGCAGTACTTC. This gives the protein CASSNPPGRLGADEQYF. The rearrangement links TRBV25-1 to TRBJ2-7; a weak D match, TRBD1 (6 bases). Trimming left V 5 bases short and J 5 bases short, with 25 bases between. The length of the CDR3 is 17 residues. Germline lookup yields CDR1 MGHDK and CDR2 SYGVNS.

The rearrangement joins TRBV2 to TRBJ1-6; D is ambiguous. This CDR3 spans 13 amino acids. With 7 bases removed from V and 4 bases from J, the gap between germline ends came to 8 bases. The germline CDR1 and CDR2 sequences are SNHLY and FYNNEI. The CDR3 here is CASIGIYNSPLHF. The CDR3 bases are TGTGCCAGCATCGGTATTTATAATTCACCCCTCCACTTT.

V usage is TRBV14 and J usage is TRBJ1-6; D is possibly TRBD1 (6 bases). V was pared by 6 bases and J by 12 bases, with 18 bases between. Germline CDR1 is SGHDN and CDR2 is FVKESK. The CDR3 loop spans 14 amino acids. The CDR3 loop is CASSSTGPRGPLHF. Here the CDR3 DNA reads TGTGCCAGCAGTTCAACAGGGCCCAGGGGACCCCTCCACTTT.

This chain links TRBV11-1 with TRBJ1-2, with D hard to call. CDR1 is SGHAT, CDR2 FQDESV, per germline (reference sequence). V was cut by 1 base and J by 0 bases, with 12 bases left in between. This CDR3 is 16 amino acids long. The DNA of the CDR3 is TGTGCCAGCAGCTTAGAATGGAGAAAAACTAACTATGGCTACACCTTC. This codes for CASSLEWRKTNYGYTF.

The table lists this clonotype with a count of one. DNA for the CDR3: TGTGCCAGCAGCGTAGTCGCGGGAGGGAACACTGAAGCTTTCTTT. Its protein product is CASSVVAGGNTEAFF. The chain has TRBV9 and TRBJ1-1, with no clear D. Between the trimmed V and J ends, which lost 0 bases and 1 base, there was a span of 10 bases. The CDR3 length is 15 residues. The germline V gene has CDR1 SGDLS and CDR2 YYNGEE. The whole variable domain, filled in from reference TRBV9 and TRBJ1-1, reads DSGVTQTPKHLITATGQRVTLRCSPRSGDLSVYWYQQSLDQGLQFLIQYYNGEERAKGNILERFSAQQFPDLHSELNLSSLELGDSALYFCASSVVAGGNTEAFFGQGTRLTVV.

The genes are TRBV4-3 and TRBJ2-1; 7 bases line up with TRBD1. The junction had 8 bases not matched to a gene; V was cut back by 2 bases and J by 10 bases. There are 14 residues in the CDR3. In germline, CDR1 is LGHNA, CDR2 YSLEER. The CDR3 sequence is CASSQLGTATEQFF. The CDR3 DNA is TGCGCCAGCAGCCAACTCGGGACAGCGACGGAGCAGTTCTTC.

Only a few counts were recorded for this clonotype. The gene calls are TRBV11-1 and TRBJ2-2; TRBD1 matches at 9 bases. This CDR3 has 16 residues. Germline V lookup: CDR1 SGHAT, CDR2 FQDESV (reference sequence). V was pared by 5 bases and J by 4 bases, with 8 bases of the junction left unmatched. The CDR3 protein is CASSHLGQGGTGELFF. Here the CDR3 DNA reads TGTGCCAGCAGCCACTTGGGACAGGGTGGCACCGGGGAGCTGTTTTTT. The full variable domain, its missing parts supplied by reference TRBV11-1 and TRBJ2-2, is EAEVAQSPRYKITEKSQAVAFWCDPISGHATLYWYRQILGQGPELLVQFQDESVVDDSQLPKDRFSAERLKGVDSTLKIQPAELGDSAMYLCASSHLGQGGTGELFFGEGSRLTVL.

The chain uses TRBV6-1 and TRBJ2-7; D call uncertain. The CDR3 has 14 residues. Trimming took 6 bases from V and 3 from J, leaving 15 bases between them. Per germline, CDR1 MNHNS and CDR2 SASEGT. The DNA for the CDR3 is TGTGCCAGCAGCCGTCTAGACCCATTCTACGAGCAGTACTTC. As protein: CASSRLDPFYEQYF.

The table lists this clonotype with many counts. V gene TRBV7-2 combines with J gene TRBJ2-7; 10 bases map to TRBD1. The CDR3 loop spans 13 amino acids. With 5 bases clipped from V and 11 bases from J, the junction kept 9 bases outside the gene matches. Germline CDR1 SGHTA, CDR2 FQGNSA. The CDR3 DNA is TGTGCCAGCAGCCACTCGGGGACAGGGGATGAGTACTTC. Amino acids: CASSHSGTGDEYF.

This clonotype was counted only a few times. V usage is TRBV5-5 and J usage is TRBJ2-7, with 11 positions matching TRBD2. This CDR3 region has 16 residues. The ends lost 4 bases at V and 1 base at J; junction bases unmatched: 7. Germline CDR1 is SGHKS and CDR2 is YYEKEE (reference sequence). The CDR3 sequence is CASSALAGGDSYEQYF. CDR3 nucleotides: TGTGCCAGCAGCGCCCTAGCGGGAGGTGATTCCTACGAGCAGTACTTC. Together with reference TRBV5-5 and TRBJ2-7, the CDR3 gives the full variable domain: DAGVTQSPTHLIKTRGQQVTLRCSPISGHKSVSWYQQVLGQGPQFIFQYYEKEERGRGNFPDRFSARQFPNYSSELNVNALLLGDSALYLCASSALAGGDSYEQYFGPGTRLTVT.

The chain recombines TRBV5-1 with TRBJ1-2; weak D call: TRBD1 (6 bases). CDR1 is SGHRS and CDR2 is YFSETQ in the germline V gene. V lost 4 bases to trimming and J lost 0 bases, with 13 bases between them. CDR3 size: 15 residues. CDR3 loop: CASSPSRTANYGYTF. The CDR3 coding sequence is TGCGCCAGCAGCCCCAGCCGGACAGCTAACTATGGCTACACCTTC. Filled out from reference TRBV5-1 and TRBJ1-2, the complete variable domain reads KAGVTQTPRYLIKTRGQQVTLSCSPISGHRSVSWYQQTPGQGLQFLFEYFSETQRNKGNFPGRFSGRQFSNSRSEMNVSTLELGDSALYLCASSPSRTANYGYTFGSGTRLTVV.

The chain carries TRBV10-3 and TRBJ2-7; TRBD1 might be the D (5 bases). Germline-derived CDR1 and CDR2 are ENHRY and SYGVKD. The CDR3 runs 13 residues. V was clipped by 2 bases and J by 4 bases, with 9 bases between them. The CDR3 reads CAISERTQYEQYF. The CDR3 nucleotides are TGTGCCATCAGTGAGCGGACACAGTACGAGCAGTACTTC.

This clonotype occurred many times. V usage is TRBV29-1 and J usage is TRBJ2-7, with 7 nucleotides matching TRBD1. J was trimmed by 5 bases and V by 6 bases; bases with no gene match: 10. The CDR3 is 13 residues long. Germline V gives CDR1 SQVTM, CDR2 ANQGSEA. The CDR3 sequence is CSVGDSGLDEQYF. The CDR3 region has the DNA TGCAGCGTAGGGGACAGCGGTCTGGACGAGCAGTACTTC.